This TCR beta chain was recovered during a study of radiation and T cells in renal cell carcinoma. Sequenced by immunoSEQ multiplex PCR; TCRdb stores in-frame clones only, minus some. This table has roughly 90,000 clones, around 85% appearing once. Study-wide results and caveats: Top tumor clonotypes rose in blood 2 weeks post-radiation, then contracted.

To note about this clone: Its antigen remains unknown.

Described time point: blood 4 weeks post-SBRT, at nephrectomy. Indicated treatment: 15 Gy SBRT to primary tumor, nephrectomy 4 weeks later. Nephrectomy followed 15 Gy stereotactic body radiation by 4 weeks. This material consisted of blood, taken from a patient whose treatment included radiotherapy and nephrectomy. The receptor was isolated from a man aged 50 or older with renal cell carcinoma.

CDR3 region: CAWNMGGPDTQYF. The CDR3 coding sequence is TGTGCCTGGAACATGGGGGGGCCCGATACGCAGTATTTT. The V gene is TRBV30, the J gene TRBJ2-3; TRBD2 is a possible D gene (7 bases). The germline V gene has CDR1 GTSNPN and CDR2 SVGIG (reference sequence). Trimming cost V 4 bases and J 6 bases, with 14 bases left between them. The CDR3 runs to 13 residues.